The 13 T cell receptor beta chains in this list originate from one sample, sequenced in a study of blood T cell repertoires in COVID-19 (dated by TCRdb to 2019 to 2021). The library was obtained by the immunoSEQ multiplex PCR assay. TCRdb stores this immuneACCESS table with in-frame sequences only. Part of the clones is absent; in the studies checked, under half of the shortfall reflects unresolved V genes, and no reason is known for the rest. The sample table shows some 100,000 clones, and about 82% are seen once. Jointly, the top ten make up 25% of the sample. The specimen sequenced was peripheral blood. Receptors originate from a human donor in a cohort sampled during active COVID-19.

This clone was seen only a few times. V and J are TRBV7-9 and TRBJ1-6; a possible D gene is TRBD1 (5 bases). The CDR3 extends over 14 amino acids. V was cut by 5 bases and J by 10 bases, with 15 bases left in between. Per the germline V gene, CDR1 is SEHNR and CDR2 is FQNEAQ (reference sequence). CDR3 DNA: TGTGCCAGCAGCCGCGGAGGGGAAGCCTCACCCCTCCACTTT. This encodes CASSRGGEASPLHF.

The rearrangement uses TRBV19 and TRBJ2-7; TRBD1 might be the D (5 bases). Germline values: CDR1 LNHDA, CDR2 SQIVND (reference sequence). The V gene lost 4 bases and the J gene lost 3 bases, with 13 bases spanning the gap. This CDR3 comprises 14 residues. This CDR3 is CASSKSGRVYEQYF. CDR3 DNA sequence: TGTGCCAGTAGTAAGTCGGGCAGGGTCTACGAGCAGTACTTC.

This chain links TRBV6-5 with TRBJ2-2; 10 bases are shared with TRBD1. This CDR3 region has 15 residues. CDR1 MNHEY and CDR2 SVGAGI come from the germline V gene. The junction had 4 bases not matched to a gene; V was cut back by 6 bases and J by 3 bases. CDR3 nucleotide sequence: TGTGCCAGCAGACCTGGACAGGGGGACACCGGGGAGCTGTTTTTT. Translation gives CASRPGQGDTGELFF.

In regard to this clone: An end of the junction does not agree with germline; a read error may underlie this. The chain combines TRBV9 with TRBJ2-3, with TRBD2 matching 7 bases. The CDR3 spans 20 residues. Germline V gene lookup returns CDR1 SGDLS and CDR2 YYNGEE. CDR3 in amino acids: CARSVGALGGGPTSTDTQYF. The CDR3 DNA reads TGTGCCCGCAGCGTAGGGGCGCTGGGGGGGGGACCTACTAGCACAGATACGCAGTATTTT.

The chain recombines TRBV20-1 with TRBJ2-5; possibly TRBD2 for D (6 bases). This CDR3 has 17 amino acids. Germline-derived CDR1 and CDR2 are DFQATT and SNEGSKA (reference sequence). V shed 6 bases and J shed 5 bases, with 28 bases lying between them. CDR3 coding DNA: TGCAGTGCGAGTTCGGGCCCCGGGACTCAAGTATGGGAGACCCAGTACTTC. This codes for CSASSGPGTQVWETQYF.

The CDR3 sequence: CASSPGLAGETQYF. DNA of the CDR3: TGTGCCAGCAGCCCGGGACTAGCGGGAGAGACCCAGTACTTC. This chain joins TRBV9 and TRBJ2-5, with 12 bases matching TRBD2. The CDR3 is made up of 14 amino acids. Trimming at V came to 4 bases and at J to 4 bases, leaving 2 bases not matched to a gene. Germline lookup yields CDR1 SGDLS and CDR2 YYNGEE.

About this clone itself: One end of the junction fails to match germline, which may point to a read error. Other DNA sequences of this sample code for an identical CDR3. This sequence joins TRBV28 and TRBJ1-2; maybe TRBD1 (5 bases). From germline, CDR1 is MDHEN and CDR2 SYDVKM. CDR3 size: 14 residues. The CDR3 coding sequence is TGCGCCACCCTTCAACCGGGACTTAACTATGGCTACACCTTC. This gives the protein CATLQPGLNYGYTF.

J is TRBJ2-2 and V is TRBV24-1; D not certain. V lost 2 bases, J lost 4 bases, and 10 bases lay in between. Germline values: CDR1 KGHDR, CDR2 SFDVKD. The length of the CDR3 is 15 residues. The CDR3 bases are TGTGCCACCAGTGATTCCTCTCGAGGCACCGGGGAGCTGTTTTTT. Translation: CATSDSSRGTGELFF.

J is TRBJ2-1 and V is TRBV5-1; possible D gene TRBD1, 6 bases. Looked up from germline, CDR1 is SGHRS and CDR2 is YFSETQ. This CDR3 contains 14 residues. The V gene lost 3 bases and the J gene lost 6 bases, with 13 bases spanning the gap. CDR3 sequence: CASSWGQGRNEQFF. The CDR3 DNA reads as TGCGCCAGCAGCTGGGGGCAGGGTCGCAATGAGCAGTTCTTC.

This CDR3 is CSVEDLTIPYEQYF. The CDR3 coding sequence is TGCAGCGTTGAAGACCTCACTATACCCTACGAGCAGTACTTC. This chain joins TRBV29-1 and TRBJ2-7; D is undetermined. The CDR3 sequence is 14 residues long. Germline CDR1 reads SQVTM; CDR2 reads ANQGSEA. V lost 0 bases to trimming and J lost 2 bases, with 11 bases between them.

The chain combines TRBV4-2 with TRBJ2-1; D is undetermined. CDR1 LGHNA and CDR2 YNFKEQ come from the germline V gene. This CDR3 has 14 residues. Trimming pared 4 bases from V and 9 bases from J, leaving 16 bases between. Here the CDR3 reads CASSPLLAATEQFF. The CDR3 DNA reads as TGTGCCAGCAGCCCCCTCCTCGCGGCGACTGAGCAGTTCTTC.

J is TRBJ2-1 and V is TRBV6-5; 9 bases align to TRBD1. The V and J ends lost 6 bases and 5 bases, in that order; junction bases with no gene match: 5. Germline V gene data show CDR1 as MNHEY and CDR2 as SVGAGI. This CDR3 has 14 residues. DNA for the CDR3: TGTGCCAGCAGCGGGGACAGGGACGACAATGAGCAGTTCTTC. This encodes CASSGDRDDNEQFF.

DNA of the CDR3: TGTGCCAGCAGGTCCGGGGGTCCGGTAGGGGCACGCAATCAGCCCCAGCATTTT. Residues: CASRSGGPVGARNQPQHF. J is TRBJ1-5 and V is TRBV6-8, with D possibly being TRBD1 (5 bases). Looked up from germline, CDR1 is MNHGY and CDR2 is SAAAGT. V was pared by 6 bases and J by 2 bases, with 23 bases between. The CDR3 consists of 18 residues.